This TCR beta chain stems from a study of regulatory T cells in long-lasting Graves disease (dated by TCRdb to about 2021). In terms of the full investigation: In the newly diagnosed Graves' disease group, patients had been taking antithyroid drugs for less than 3 months. The study took place in China and was registered as a clinical trial. A total of roughly 35 samples were covered by TCR sequencing, comprising some 13 persistent and about 20 newly diagnosed Graves' disease patients. This study used TCR sequencing and RNA sequencing of peripheral blood to compare persistent Graves' disease patients against newly diagnosed Graves' disease patients. Beyond this particular receptor, the publication reports: Persistent patients shared more public clonotypes among themselves (2,741) than newly diagnosed patients did (more than 850). Sequencing and analysis were restricted to the TCR beta chain. Compared with newly diagnosed patients, persistent Graves' disease patients had lower TCR Shannon entropy and fewer highly expanded clones, which suggests clonal expansion. The small sample size was acknowledged by the authors as a limitation that may reduce accuracy. Only peripheral blood was studied, because thyroid tissue, the primary lesion, was inaccessible.

As regards this clonotype: It has no known antigen specificity. No per-base quality is available; no much larger clone lies one base away.

The method was multiplex PCR. Reads for this sample came from an Illumina HiSeq 4000. TCR beta libraries were built with iRepertoire HTBI primers and Arm-PCR amplification of CDR3 regions. PCR products were gel purified before sequencing. In the original analysis: Across samples, 60 to 75 TRBV and 15 or so TRBJ segments were identified and used for gene usage analysis of CDR3 amino acid clonotypes. COPE and FqMerger were used to merge filtered high-quality paired reads into contigs. BLAST was used to align contigs to IMGT TRBV, TRBD and TRBJ reference genes, with CDR3 defined following IMGT. Any clonotype with a frequency above 0.1% was classified as a highly expanded clone. Shannon entropy served as the measure of repertoire diversity, while the Gini coefficient captured V-J evenness. A clonotype was considered public if more than one individual shared it. TCRdb redid the processing of the public reads, applying fastp at Q25 and MiXCR, and retained in-frame beta chains. CDR3 protein sequences are deduplicated, and each keeps its most common genes and DNA. The V and J calls, along with clone size, are taken from TCRdb and not from the paper's own processing. This sample gives 520,000 or so distinct CDR3 sequences in total; about 12% of them show up just once. Almost 9% of the sample goes to the ten largest clones.

The sample's time point, from its label and the paper: newly diagnosed GD, antithyroid drugs for less than 3 months. For both TCR sequencing and RNA sequencing, RNA was extracted from PBMCs in TRIzol. The diagnosis of Graves' disease was made according to American Thyroid Association guidelines. Patients for the study were recruited at an endocrinology department in Xi'an, China. From each patient, about 9.7 milliliters of peripheral blood was collected into an EDTA anticoagulant tube. Ficoll Paque Plus density gradient separation was used to isolate PBMCs, and no additional T cell sorting was done. An Agilent 2100 Bioanalyzer and agarose gel were used to assess RNA quality, and a NanoDrop 2000 was used to measure RNA concentration. These records were also assigned to another study, of T cells in Graves' hyperthyroidism and ophthalmopathy. In that second paper, the authors write: Stable Graves' hyperthyroidism was defined as no progression to ophthalmopathy during 18 months of follow-up. The hyperthyroidism patients were between 18 and 65 years old and newly diagnosed, with a disease duration of less than 2 months. Patients with uncontrolled infections, other autoimmune diseases, pregnancy or lactation were excluded. Diagnoses relied on clinical symptoms, serum thyroxine and TRAb, thyroid ultrasound and orbital computed tomography. The TCR CDR3 was subjected to a first round of RT-PCR using the HTBI primer set and the Qiagen OneStep RT-PCR kit. Blood samples also contained most of the expanded thyroid clonotypes (frequency above 0.001), which suggests that blood repertoires may reflect thyroid immune responses. A 13 V-J signature model separated ophthalmopathy from stable hyperthyroidism, with over 85% sensitivity and about 81% specificity in cross-validation and 80%/75% in testing. During validation, the model predicted progression to ophthalmopathy a median of about 6.3 months ahead of onset, with around 71% sensitivity and roughly 72% specificity. TCR V-J signatures able to tell the groups apart were searched for in a discovery cohort of 90 to 100 patients, of whom around 42 had Graves' ophthalmopathy and roughly 58 had stable Graves' hyperthyroidism. An independent validation cohort of some 18 hyperthyroidism patients and 17 patients who later progressed to ophthalmopathy tested prospective prediction of ophthalmopathy. The 100 or so discovery patients were divided at random into training and test sets in a 7:3 ratio. In about six Graves' hyperthyroidism patients, the study also compared T-cell repertoires from thyroid tissue with T-cell repertoires from blood. Once sampling was done, hyperthyroidism patients were given methimazole at a starting dose of 30 mg daily, whereas ophthalmopathy patients were given high-dose intravenous methylprednisolone. The libraries were constructed in a second round of multiplex PCR and then size-selected and purified. Libraries were sequenced paired-end with 100 bp reads on an Illumina HiSeq2000. Raw data were processed with SOAPnuke, discarding reads with adapters, uncalled bases, mean Phred below 15, or no exact constant-primer or identifier match. COPE v1.2.5 was used to merge high-quality paired reads, and clonotypes were defined as unique nucleotide sequences. MiTCR v1.1 was used to align clonotypes to the IMGT TRBV, TRBD and TRBJ reference segments. The analysis included only V-J combinations with a frequency above 0.0001, which together covered 99% to 99.2% of the repertoires. The TCS score was defined as the ratio of F50 (clonal expansion) to E x V (chaos), calculated using BLOSUM62-based TCRdist between CDR3 peptides within each V-J. Welch's t-statistics and random forest reduced 500 to 650 V-J features to 13, which were used in a naive Bayes classifier (R e1071). Sample size was not statistically predetermined, and investigators were not blinded to group allocation. According to the paper, TCR Vbeta CDR3 sequencing was carried out on 135 peripheral blood samples, which came from 40 to 45 ophthalmopathy, around 75 hyperthyroidism and roughly 17 progressor patients.

This sequence originates from a woman in her twenties or thirties with Graves disease. Donor details come from another sample of the same person, matched by shared clones. Here the sequenced sample was peripheral blood mononuclear cells (PBMCs), taken at new diagnosis, from a patient treated with antithyroid drugs.

The CDR3 reads as follows: CSARGLDSPTYEQYF. The sequence in DNA is TGCAGTGCTAGAGGCCTCGACAGTCCTACCTACGAGCAGTACTTC. This chain is built from TRBV20-1 and TRBJ2-7; a weak D assignment points to TRBD1 (5 bases agree). Reading the germline V gene (reference sequence) gives CDR1 DFQATT and CDR2 SNEGSKA. Taken from cysteine to phenylalanine, the CDR3 has 15 residues. Kept here is only the CDR3 DNA, which spans 45 bases and is read in frame from base 1. V loses 1 base, J loses 2 bases, and the germline ends lie 15 bases apart.